The 10 T cell receptor delta chains below were found in one sample sequenced in a study of gamma-delta T cells after stem cell transplantation. TCRdb re-called clones from the RT-PCR reads via CATT. The sample holds 550 to 700 delta-chain clones; about 9% are singletons and the top ten take 56%. Sequenced: gamma-delta T cells. Receptor source: a human donor. It is not recorded whose cells these are; they may come from a transplant donor.

This clone is termed large (0.1 to 1%). Different DNA sequences within this sample yield the same CDR3. The chain recombines TRDV2 with TRDJ3; TRDD3 agrees at 8 bases. J gave up 0 bases and V 0 bases, and 3 bases lay outside the gene matches. The germline V gene has CDR1 GEAIGNYY and CDR2 EKD. The length of the CDR3 is 18 residues. Here the CDR3 reads CACDTALGDSWDTRQMFF. The CDR3, as DNA: TGTGCCTGTGACACCGCCCTGGGGGACTCCTGGGACACCCGACAGATGTTTTTC.

Regarding this clone: The mismatch at residue 12 between this DNA's translation and the TCRdb protein of a much larger clone likely reflects a read error; the protein shown is translated from the DNA. Other DNA sequences in the sample encode the same CDR3. V and J are TRDV2 and TRDJ1; 10 positions match TRDD3. The CDR3 is made up of 17 amino acids. Germline CDR1 GEAIGNYY, CDR2 EKD. CDR3 in DNA: TGTGCCTGTGACACTGTCGGGGGATACGCGGACGCCGATAAGCTCATCTTT. This codes for CACDTVGGYADADKLIF.

Comments on this clone: The protein held in TCRdb is that of a much larger clone and does not match this DNA's translation at residue 12, likely because of a read error; the protein shown is translated from the DNA. J is TRDJ1 and V is TRDV2; 9 positions match TRDD3. With 0 bases clipped from V and 3 bases from J, the junction kept 10 bases outside the gene matches. CDR1 and CDR2 (germline): GEAIGNYY, EKD. This CDR3 has 17 amino acids. The CDR3 sequence: CACDTAEGDTYADKLIF. Written as DNA, the CDR3 is TGTGCCTGTGACACCGCCGAGGGGGATACCTACGCCGATAAACTCATCTTT.

Concerning this clone itself: A far larger clone is only one base removed, so a read error is likely. Distinct nucleotide sequences in the sample also encode this CDR3. The J gene is TRDJ1, the V gene TRAV29/DV5, with TRDD3 identical over 11 bases. CDR3 size: 27 residues. Germline loops: CDR1 NSMFDY, CDR2 ISSIKDK. With 0 bases clipped from V and 3 bases from J, the junction kept 40 bases outside the gene matches. As DNA, the CDR3 is TGTGCAGCAAGCGAGGTCGGTTTCTATCACCTTCCACCATACTCGATACTGGGGGATATTGTATCCGATAAACTCATCTTT. It yields the protein CAASEVGFYHLPPYSILGDIVSDKLIF.

This clone rates as large. The chain joins TRDV2 to TRDJ1, with D maybe TRDD3 (6 bases). The CDR3 is 19 residues long. CDR1 is GEAIGNYY, CDR2 EKD, per germline. V was pared by 0 bases and J by 0 bases, with 22 bases between. CDR3 sequence (DNA): TGTGCCTGTGACACCGTTAGGGGGAGGGATCACACCGACACCGATAAACTCATCTTT. It is translated as CACDTVRGRDHTDTDKLIF.

For this clone: The protein held in TCRdb is that of a much larger clone and does not match this DNA's translation at residue 7, likely because of a read error; the protein shown is translated from the DNA. The gene calls are TRDV2 and TRDJ1; 9 nucleotides agree with TRDD3. This CDR3 contains 17 residues. The ends lost 1 base at V and 0 bases at J; junction bases unmatched: 8. CDR1 is GEAIGNYY and CDR2 is EKD in the germline V gene. CDR3 nucleotides: TGTGCCTGTGACACTGTCAGGGGATACGCGGACACCGATAAACTCATCTTT. Its protein is CACDTVRGYADTDKLIF.

This clone was seen just once. The called J gene is TRDJ1, whereas the V gene has no call; the table calls TRDD3, which could not be checked here. The CDR3 consists of 23 residues. The CDR3 reads CACDVFLGDNTPNTGHSTAKLIF. CDR3 coding DNA: TGTGCCTGTGACGTGTTCCTGGGGGATAATACCCCGAATACCGGGCATTCCACCGCTAAACTCATCTTT.

This clone has more than one count but fewer than ten. TCRdb has a much larger clone's protein, which differs at residue 11 from the translation of this DNA, likely because of a read error; what is shown is the protein translated from the DNA. The V call is TRDV2, the J call TRDJ3, with D maybe TRDD3 (5 bases). The CDR3 consists of 18 residues. Germline CDR1 is GEAIGNYY and CDR2 is EKD. This CDR3 is CACDTGGMYSLDTRQMFF. The CDR3 bases are TGTGCCTGTGACACCGGAGGGATGTACTCCTTGGACACCCGACAGATGTTTTTC.

As to this clone: For this DNA, TCRdb reports the protein of a much larger clone, which diverges at residue 13, most likely from a read error; the protein presented here is translated directly from the DNA. This rearrangement joins TRDV2 to TRDJ1; D perhaps matches TRDD1 (6 bases). This CDR3 has 17 residues. Germline loops: CDR1 GEAIGNYY, CDR2 EKD. CDR3 loop: CACDTAGLNRYTNKLIF. CDR3 DNA: TGTGCCTGTGACACGGCAGGACTAAATAGGTACACCAATAAACTCATCTTT.

The sample holds a few counts of this clone. This may be a read error: a much more frequent sequence differs by one nucleotide. Other DNA sequences in this sample translate to the same CDR3. The chain is built from TRDV2 and TRDJ1; 11 positions agree with TRDD3. The CDR3 is made up of 20 amino acids. CDR1 and CDR2 (germline): GEAIGNYY, EKD. CDR3 DNA sequence: TGTGCCTGTGACACCCTTCATCTACTGGGGGATAGTATTGGCACCGATAAACTTATCTTT. Translated: CACDTLHLLGDSIGTDKLIF.